Listed below are T cell receptor beta chains from one sample, sequenced in a study of human T cells and chemical hapten exposure. A single record per CDR3 protein comes from TCRdb applying MiXCR to the RACE reads. The sample shows 200,000 to 300,000 distinct CDR3 sequences, about 8.6% of them seen only once. Source: whole blood, taken in connection with sensitization to the hapten diphenylcyclopropenone (DPC). The receptor source for this set is a woman between 40 and 55 years old with alopecia areata. Some clones in this sample may be carry-over from other donors' samples. The CDR3 runs from the conserved cysteine through the conserved F or W. Each record gives: J gene, V gene, clone size, CDR3 length, D gene, CDR3 DNA, CDR3 protein. D genes are given only for firm matches. A clone size is listed for some rows: how often the clone was seen (once, few, many), or a class if it is expanded.

>TRBJ2-7|TRBV19|-|15|TRBD2
TGTGCCAGTAGTATTAAAACTAGCGGGAGCCGCGAGCAGTACTTC
CASSIKTSGSREQYF
>TRBJ1-4|TRBV7-9|few|15|-
TGTGCCAGCAGCTTTGAGGGGACTGGGAATGAAAAACTGTTTTTT
CASSFEGTGNEKLFF
>TRBJ1-6|TRBV12-3/TRBV12-4|-|15|-
TGTGCCAGCAGTTTGAGGGGCGGCGATAATTCACCCCTCCACTTT
CASSLRGGDNSPLHF
>TRBJ1-5|TRBV5-1|few|15|-
TGCGCCAGCAGCTTGGAGGGGGGAGCGGGTCAGCCCCAGCATTTT
CASSLEGGAGQPQHF
>TRBJ1-5|TRBV28|-|14|TRBD1
TGTGCCAGCAGTTCAGGGGGCAGGAGACAGCCCCAGCATTTT
CASSSGGRRQPQHF
>TRBJ1-6|TRBV7-2|-|15|-
TGTGCCAGCAGCGCACAGGGATCCTATAATTCACCCCTCCACTTT
CASSAQGSYNSPLHF
>TRBJ2-3|TRBV7-2|-|13|-
TGTGCCAGCAGCTTAACCGAGGAGCGTACGCAGTATTTT
CASSLTEERTQYF
>TRBJ2-1|TRBV3-1|-|14|-
TGTGCCAGCAGCCTCGTCGTGCTGCAGCGTGAGCAGTTCTTC
CASSLVVLQREQFF
>TRBJ2-7|TRBV20-1|few|11|-
TGCAGTGCAAGCTCCGTCGGCGAGCAGTACTTC
CSASSVGEQYF
>TRBJ2-2|TRBV6-1|-|16|TRBD1
TGTGCCAGCGCACTAGGACAGGGGACGCAAACCGGGGAGCTGTTTTTT
CASALGQGTQTGELFF
>TRBJ1-1|TRBV11-1|-|13|-
TGTGCCAGCAGCTTCTCCCGGCGAACTGAAGCTTTCTTT
CASSFSRRTEAFF
>TRBJ1-1|TRBV21-1|many|15|-
TGTGCCAGCAGCAAAGGCCAGGGACCGAACACTGAAGCTTTCTTT
CASSKGQGPNTEAFF
>TRBJ1-2|TRBV28|few|13|TRBD1
TGTGCCAGCAGTTCGGGACAGGGGAGCGGCTACACCTTC
CASSSGQGSGYTF
>TRBJ2-5|TRBV27|-|14|-
TGTGCCAGCAGTTACGGGGGAGGATCGAAGACCCAGTACTTC
CASSYGGGSKTQYF
>TRBJ1-1|TRBV7-9|-|15|-
TGTGCCAGCAGCTTAGCGCCCGTTAAGAACACTGAAGCTTTCTTT
CASSLAPVKNTEAFF
>TRBJ2-5|TRBV29-1|many|12|-
TGCAGCGTTGATGTAAGCCAAGAGACCCAGTACTTC
CSVDVSQETQYF
>TRBJ2-5|TRBV28|few|16|-
TGTGCCAGCAGTCACGACAGAACCGGAAAACAAGAGACCCAGTACTTC
CASSHDRTGKQETQYF